The 2 T cell receptor beta chains given below trace back to one sample, sequenced in a study of STAT3 mutations in large granular lymphocyte leukemia. Findings and limits, study-wide: In T-cell large granular lymphocyte leukemia, about half of patients showed multiple immunodominant subclonotypes.

Assay used: immunoSEQ multiplex PCR; TCRdb lists only in-frame clones, some missing. In the table there are roughly 22,000 clones, less than 95% of which are singletons. Their recognized antigens are unknown. Sequenced: peripheral blood mononuclear cells. The origin of the receptors is a man in his forties with T-cell large granular lymphocyte leukemia. Some clones in this sample may be carry-over from other donors' samples.

The gene calls are TRBV28 and TRBJ1-5; a possible D gene is TRBD1 (5 bases). V was pared by 5 bases and J by 6 bases, with 14 bases between. The CDR3 sequence is 14 residues long. CDR1 MDHEN and CDR2 SYDVKM come from the germline V gene. The CDR3: CASSLVGDRQPQHF. CDR3 bases: TGTGCCAGCAGTCTAGTAGGGGACCGTCAGCCCCAGCATTTT.

This clone was recorded a few times. This chain links TRBV30 with TRBJ2-5; TRBD1 agrees at 7 bases. Germline trimming cut 2 bases from V and 2 bases from J; bases unmatched to any gene: 5. The V gene's germline CDR1 is GTSNPN and CDR2 SVGIG (reference sequence). The length of the CDR3 is 14 residues. CDR3 protein: CAWSSQGLQETQYF. The CDR3 DNA reads as TGTGCCTGGAGTTCACAGGGGTTGCAAGAGACCCAGTACTTC.